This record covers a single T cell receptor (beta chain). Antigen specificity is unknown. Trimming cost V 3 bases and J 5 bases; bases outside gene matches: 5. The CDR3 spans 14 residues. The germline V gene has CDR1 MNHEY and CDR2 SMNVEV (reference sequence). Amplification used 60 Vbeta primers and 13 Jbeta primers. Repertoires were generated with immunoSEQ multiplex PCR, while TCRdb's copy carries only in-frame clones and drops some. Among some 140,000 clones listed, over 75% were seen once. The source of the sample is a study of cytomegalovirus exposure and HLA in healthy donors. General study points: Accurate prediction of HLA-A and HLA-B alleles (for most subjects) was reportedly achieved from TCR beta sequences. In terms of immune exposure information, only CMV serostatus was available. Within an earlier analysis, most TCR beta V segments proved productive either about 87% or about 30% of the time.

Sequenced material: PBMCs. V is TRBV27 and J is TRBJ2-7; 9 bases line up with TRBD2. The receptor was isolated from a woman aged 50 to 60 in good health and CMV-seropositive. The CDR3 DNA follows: TGTGCCAGCAGTTTTCTAGCGGGGAAAAACGAGCAGTACTTC. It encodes CASSFLAGKNEQYF.